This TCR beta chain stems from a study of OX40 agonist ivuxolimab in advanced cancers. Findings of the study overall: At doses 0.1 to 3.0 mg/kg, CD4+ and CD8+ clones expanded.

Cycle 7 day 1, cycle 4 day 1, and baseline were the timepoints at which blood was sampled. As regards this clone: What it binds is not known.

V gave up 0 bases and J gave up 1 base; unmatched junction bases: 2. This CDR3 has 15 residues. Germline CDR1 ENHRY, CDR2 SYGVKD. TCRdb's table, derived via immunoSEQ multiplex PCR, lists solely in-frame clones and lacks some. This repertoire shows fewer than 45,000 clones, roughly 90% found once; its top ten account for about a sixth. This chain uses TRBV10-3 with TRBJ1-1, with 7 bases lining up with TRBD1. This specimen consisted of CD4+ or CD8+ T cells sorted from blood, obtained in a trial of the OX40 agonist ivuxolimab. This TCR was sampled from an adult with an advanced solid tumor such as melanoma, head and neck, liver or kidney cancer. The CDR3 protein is CAISESRQGNTEAFF. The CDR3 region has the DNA TGTGCCATCAGTGAGTCACGACAGGGGAACACTGAAGCTTTCTTT.